These 9 T cell receptor beta chains share one sample of origin, sequenced in a study of response to subunit inactivated influenza vaccine. In TCRdb, the RT-PCR reads were re-called with MiXCR into one record per CDR3 protein. The repertoire holds 530,000 or so distinct CDR3 sequences, with less than 30% as singletons. Sequencing was performed on CD4+ T cells sorted from PBMCs, taken around 5 days after vaccination. These receptors all come from a man between 45 and 60 years old who received an inactivated influenza vaccine.

In the case of this clonotype: Sequence at one end of the junction differs from germline and may be a read error. The chain combines TRBV24-1 with TRBJ2-1; TRBD2 matches at 8 bases. CDR3 length equals 15 residues. Germline loops: CDR1 KGHDR, CDR2 SFDVKD. For the CDR3, the DNA is TGTGCCACCACGAGCGGGAGAGATAATTCGAATGAGCGGTTCTTC. Translation gives CATTSGRDNSNERFF.

The CDR3 DNA follows: TGTGCCAGCAGTTTAGTAACGTGGACGTCAACTTCCTACGAGCAGTACTTC. Translating it yields CASSLVTWTSTSYEQYF. V is TRBV12-3 or TRBV12-4 and J is TRBJ2-7, with D unclear. The CDR3 contains 17 residues. Trimming stripped 1 base from V and 1 base from J, with 17 bases between.

The chain couples TRBV29-1 to TRBJ2-3, with D perhaps matching TRBD2 (7 bases). Germline V gene sequence: CDR1 SQVTM, CDR2 ANQGSEA. This CDR3 is built from 13 residues. The germline V and J ends were trimmed by 4 bases and 3 bases, with 11 bases remaining between them. The CDR3 protein is CSVGGGATDTQYF. As DNA, the CDR3 is TGCAGCGTTGGGGGGGGCGCGACAGATACGCAGTATTTT.

The genes are TRBV29-1 and TRBJ2-7; D not resolved. V lost 5 bases, J lost 2 bases, and 10 bases lay in between. This CDR3 contains 12 residues. In germline, CDR1 is SQVTM, CDR2 ANQGSEA. The CDR3 sequence is CSVRLQTYEQYF. In nucleotides, the CDR3 is TGCAGCGTTAGACTGCAAACCTACGAGCAGTACTTC.

The rearrangement uses TRBV5-1 and TRBJ2-3; either TRBD1 or TRBD2 may supply D (6 bases each). There are 15 residues in the CDR3. V was clipped by 0 bases and J by 8 bases, with 16 bases between them. The germline CDR1 and CDR2 sequences are SGHRS and YFSETQ. The CDR3 DNA reads as TGCGCCAGCAGCTTGGATCCATCCGGAGGGGGTACGCAGTATTTT. It specifies CASSLDPSGGGTQYF.

The rearrangement links TRBV20-1 to TRBJ1-1; no firm D call. V lost 2 bases and J 0 bases, leaving 13 bases between the germline ends. Germline V lookup: CDR1 DFQATT, CDR2 SNEGSKA (reference sequence). There are 15 residues in the CDR3. The CDR3 reads CSARSTRGVNTEAFF. The CDR3 DNA sequence: TGCAGTGCTAGATCTACCCGGGGTGTGAACACTGAAGCTTTCTTT.

The J gene is TRBJ2-1, the V gene TRBV7-2; no definite D call. Per germline, CDR1 SGHTA and CDR2 FQGNSA. The length of the CDR3 is 14 residues. Trimming took 2 bases from V and 10 from J, leaving 15 bases between them. The DNA for the CDR3 is TGTGCCAGCAGCTTACTACCAGTAATGGAGGAGCAGTTCTTC. Amino acid sequence: CASSLLPVMEEQFF.

Ten or more counts support this clonotype. The J gene is TRBJ2-3, the V gene TRBV5-4, with no clear D. The CDR3 has 14 residues. Germline CDR1 SGHNT, CDR2 YYREEE (reference sequence). Trimming cost V 2 bases and J 2 bases, with 9 bases left between them. CDR3 residues: CASSLGPVTDTQYF. The DNA for the CDR3 is TGTGCCAGCAGCTTAGGACCAGTCACAGATACGCAGTATTTT. Looking up the rest from reference TRBV5-4 and TRBJ2-3 gives the full variable domain: ETGVTQSPTHLIKTRGQQVTLRCSSQSGHNTVSWYQQALGQGPQFIFQYYREEENGRGNFPPRFSGLQFPNYSSELNVNALELDDSALYLCASSLGPVTDTQYFGPGTRLTVL.

The chain couples TRBV5-1 to TRBJ1-2; 7 positions match TRBD1. Germline V CDR1 and CDR2: SGHRS, YFSETQ. V gave up 3 bases and J gave up 8 bases; unmatched junction bases: 10. The CDR3 has 14 amino acids. DNA for the CDR3: TGCGCCAGCAGCTCACTACAGGGGTCGGGCGGCTACACCTTC. Translation gives CASSSLQGSGGYTF. The full variable domain, its missing parts supplied by reference TRBV5-1 and TRBJ1-2, is KAGVTQTPRYLIKTRGQQVTLSCSPISGHRSVSWYQQTPGQGLQFLFEYFSETQRNKGNFPGRFSGRQFSNSRSEMNVSTLELGDSALYLCASSSLQGSGGYTFGSGTRLTVV.